This T cell receptor beta chain was profiled in a study of cytomegalovirus exposure and HLA in healthy donors. This clone showed up just once. What it binds is not known. CDR3 length: 16 amino acids. Germline CDR1 and CDR2: GTSNPN and SVGIG (reference sequence). V was clipped by 5 bases and J by 0 bases; unmatched bases: 9. Here immunoSEQ multiplex PCR was the method, and the copy in TCRdb shows in-frame clones only, minus some. The sample yields 55,000 to 65,000 clones, approximately 96% seen once. The study, taken as a whole, reports: Rarity held for most TCR sequences, but there were some public TCRs that occurred in many donors. Through in vitro validation, three CMV-associated chains were shown to be specific for CMV antigens. The classifier was said to identify cytomegalovirus status with high specificity and sensitivity.

The TCR sequence derives from a man aged 18 to 30 in good health and CMV-seronegative. The chain employs TRBV30 and TRBJ2-3, with TRBD2 matching 9 bases. The sequenced sample was PBMCs. In DNA form, the CDR3 reads TGTGCCTGGGGCGCCGGGACTAGCAGTAGCACAGATACGCAGTATTTT. Translated, it gives CAWGAGTSSSTDTQYF.